This T cell receptor beta chain comes out of a study of early T cells in non-severe SARS-CoV-2 infection. About the research overall: Sequenced material consisted of bulk RNA (from unsorted whole blood), and chains were unpaired. General study points: Missing private and CD4 specificities, VDJdb matching favored anti-spike CD8 responses.

In its sample, this clonotype was seen a few times. What it binds is not known. Tagging with unique molecular identifiers was applied to individual cDNA molecules. TCRdb reprocessed the 5' RACE reads via MiXCR and lists one record per CDR3 protein. The sample lists approximately 90,000 distinct CDR3 sequences; roughly 12% were seen once. The junction had 8 bases not matched to a gene; V was cut back by 0 bases and J by 15 bases. Germline CDR1 reads DFQATT; CDR2 reads SNEGSKA (reference sequence). This CDR3 has 12 amino acids. The sequence was obtained from an adult who was a healthcare worker with PCR-confirmed SARS-CoV-2 infection or an uninfected control (not recorded which). This sample comprised whole blood, obtained at baseline. The rearrangement joins TRBV20-1 to TRBJ2-1; the match to TRBD2 covers 7 bases. The CDR3 DNA follows: TGCAGTGCTAGAGAACGGACTAGTGTCCTGTTCTTC. As protein: CSARERTSVLFF.